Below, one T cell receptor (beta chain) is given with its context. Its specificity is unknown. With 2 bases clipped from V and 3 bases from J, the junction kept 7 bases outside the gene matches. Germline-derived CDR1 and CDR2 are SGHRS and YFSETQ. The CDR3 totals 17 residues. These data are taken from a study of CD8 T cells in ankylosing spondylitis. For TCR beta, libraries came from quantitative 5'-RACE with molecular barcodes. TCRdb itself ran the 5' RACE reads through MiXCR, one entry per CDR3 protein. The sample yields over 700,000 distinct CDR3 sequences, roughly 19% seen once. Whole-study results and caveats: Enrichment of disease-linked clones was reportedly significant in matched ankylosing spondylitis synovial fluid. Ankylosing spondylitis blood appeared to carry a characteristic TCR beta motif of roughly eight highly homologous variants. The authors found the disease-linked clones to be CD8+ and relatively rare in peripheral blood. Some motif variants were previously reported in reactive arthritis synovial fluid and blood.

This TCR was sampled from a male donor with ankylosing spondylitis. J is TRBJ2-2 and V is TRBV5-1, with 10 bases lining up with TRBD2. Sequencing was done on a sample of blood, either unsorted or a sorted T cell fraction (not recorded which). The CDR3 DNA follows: TGCGCCAGCAGCTTATATCCTAGCGGGGGAGACACCGGGGAGCTGTTTTTT. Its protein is CASSLYPSGGDTGELFF. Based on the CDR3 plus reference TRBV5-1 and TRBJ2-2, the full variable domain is KAGVTQTPRYLIKTRGQQVTLSCSPISGHRSVSWYQQTPGQGLQFLFEYFSETQRNKGNFPGRFSGRQFSNSRSEMNVSTLELGDSALYLCASSLYPSGGDTGELFFGEGSRLTVL.